The 25 T cell receptor beta chains reported below all come from one sample, sequenced in a study of read filtering for tumor transcriptome and immune sequencing. This library used around 0.4 ug RNA and molecular barcoded adaptors spanning alpha/delta and beta/gamma chains. Each CDR3 protein gets one entry after TCRdb re-called the reads with MiXCR. This table holds roughly 41,000 distinct CDR3 sequences, around 15% found once. Material: a population of CD138-negative cells sorted from bone marrow. The receptors were sampled from a donor at least 40 years old with multiple myeloma.

This clonotype was found many times. The chain combines TRBV9 with TRBJ2-1, with 9 bases fitting TRBD2. V dropped 0 bases and J dropped 9; count of bases not matched to a gene: 10. This CDR3 comprises 16 residues. Germline assignment: CDR1 SGDLS and CDR2 YYNGEE. The CDR3 sequence: CASSVGASGKVGEQFF. The CDR3 DNA follows: TGTGCCAGCAGCGTAGGTGCTAGCGGGAAAGTCGGTGAGCAGTTCTTC.

This clonotype was found many times. The chain couples TRBV20-1 to TRBJ2-1; 11 bases are a match to TRBD2. The CDR3 covers 18 residues. The ends lost 2 bases at V and 1 base at J; junction bases unmatched: 10. Germline V gene sequence: CDR1 DFQATT, CDR2 SNEGSKA (reference sequence). The CDR3 spells CSARTVGLADYSYNEQFF. CDR3 nucleotides: TGCAGTGCTAGAACTGTGGGACTAGCGGACTATTCCTACAATGAGCAGTTCTTC.

The table lists this clonotype with many counts. The V call is TRBV6-1, the J call TRBJ2-1; 7 bases agree with TRBD2. From germline, CDR1 is MNHNS and CDR2 SASEGT. V trimming: 0 bases; J trimming: 2 bases; junction bases outside the gene matches: 13. The CDR3 is 19 amino acids. This CDR3 is CASSEALRGSGQAYNEQFF. The CDR3 DNA reads TGTGCCAGCAGTGAAGCGCTTCGTGGTAGCGGGCAAGCCTACAATGAGCAGTTCTTC.

This clonotype has at least ten counts. The rearrangement links TRBV24-1 to TRBJ2-1, with a possible D match to TRBD2 (5 bases). The germline CDR1 and CDR2 sequences are KGHDR and SFDVKD. CDR3 length: 15 amino acids. Trimming cost V 5 bases and J 4 bases, with 14 bases left between them. CDR3 amino acids: CATSGPTPGYNEQFF. CDR3 nucleotide sequence: TGTGCCACCAGTGGGCCGACCCCGGGATACAATGAGCAGTTCTTC.

The sample holds many counts of this clonotype. V is TRBV2 and J is TRBJ2-3; 10 nucleotides line up with TRBD2. Germline trimming cut 7 bases from V and 6 bases from J; bases unmatched to any gene: 13. Germline V gives CDR1 SNHLY, CDR2 FYNNEI. This CDR3 is built from 16 residues. CDR3 sequence reads: CASKAATSGPSDTQYF. The CDR3 DNA reads TGTGCCAGCAAAGCGGCGACTAGCGGGCCTTCGGATACGCAGTATTTT. The variable domain in full, with the rest retrieved from reference TRBV2 and TRBJ2-3, is EPEVTQTPSHQVTQMGQEVILRCVPISNHLYFYWYRQILGQKVEFLVSFYNNEISEKSEIFDDQFSVERPDGSNFTLKIRSTKLEDSAMYFCASKAATSGPSDTQYFGPGTRLTVL.

This clonotype was seen many times. V and J are TRBV4-3 and TRBJ2-7, with D perhaps matching TRBD1 or TRBD2 (5 bases each). The CDR3 has 16 amino acids. V was shortened by 0 bases and J by 0 bases, with 12 bases between the two germline ends. Per germline, CDR1 LGHNA and CDR2 YSLEER. CDR3 sequence (DNA): TGCGCCAGCAGCCAAGATTATCCAGGGAGCTCCTACGAGCAGTACTTC. It encodes CASSQDYPGSSYEQYF.

This clonotype was recorded at least ten times. The chain uses TRBV4-1 and TRBJ2-7; TRBD2 agrees at 11 bases. The germline gives CDR1 MGHRA, CDR2 YSYEKL. V was clipped by 4 bases and J by 4 bases; unmatched bases: 6. There are 15 residues in the CDR3. The CDR3 DNA reads TGCGCCAGCAGCCCACCCGGGACTAGCGGATACGAGCAGTACTTC. Translated: CASSPPGTSGYEQYF.

This clonotype was seen at least ten times. The chain uses TRBV6-6 and TRBJ2-2; possibly TRBD1 for D (6 bases). V was pared by 6 bases and J by 4 bases, with 18 bases between. The CDR3 loop spans 16 amino acids. Germline CDR1 and CDR2: MNHNY and SVGAGI (reference sequence). The CDR3 region has the DNA TGTGCCAGCAGGCCCGGACAGTTAAAGGGCACCGGGGAGCTGTTTTTT. Translation gives CASRPGQLKGTGELFF.

This rearrangement joins TRBV28 to TRBJ2-5; the match to TRBD2 covers 9 bases. J lost 5 bases, V lost 7 bases, and 11 bases had no gene match. In germline, CDR1 is MDHEN, CDR2 SYDVKM. The CDR3 is made up of 15 amino acids. CDR3 nucleotides: TGTGCCAGCAATAATCAAGGACTAGCGACGGAGACCCAGTACTTC. Encoded protein: CASNNQGLATETQYF.

This clonotype has a count of ten or more. This chain links TRBV7-6 with TRBJ2-3; tentative D call: TRBD2 (7 bases). The germline CDR1 and CDR2 sequences are SGHVS and FNYEAQ. V shed 2 bases and J shed 0 bases, with 15 bases lying between them. CDR3 length: 17 residues. The CDR3 DNA reads as TGTGCCAGCAGCTTACGGGGGCGGGAGTCAAGCACAGATACGCAGTATTTT. Protein product: CASSLRGRESSTDTQYF.

This clonotype was seen ten or more times. The chain links TRBV4-1 to TRBJ1-5; TRBD1 is a possible D gene (5 bases). Between the trimmed V and J ends, which lost 0 bases and 4 bases, there was a span of 10 bases. Germline CDR1 and CDR2: MGHRA and YSYEKL. This CDR3 has 15 amino acids. The CDR3 coding sequence is TGCGCCAGCAGCCAAGAAGGGGCTGGGAATCAGCCCCAGCATTTT. Encoded protein: CASSQEGAGNQPQHF.

Remarks on this clonotype: The conserved phenylalanine or tryptophan is not found at the CDR3 terminus, so this likely reflects a read error. The limits of the CDR3 on the DNA are not certain, so only TCRdb's listed CDR3 is given. The chain recombines TRBV6-1 with TRBJ2-1; the table's D call of TRBD2 was not tested on the DNA. The CDR3 spans 14 residues, counting both ends. CDR1 and CDR2 (germline): MNHNS, SASEGT. This chain's CDR3 is CASRTSGSRGEQLY.

This clonotype has just a few counts. This chain links TRBV20-1 with TRBJ2-5; D might be TRBD2 (6 bases). Per germline, CDR1 DFQATT and CDR2 SNEGSKA (reference sequence). V was cut by 4 bases and J by 5 bases, with 17 bases left in between. The length of the CDR3 is 14 residues. Here the CDR3 DNA reads TGCAGTGCTATGAGCGGGCCGTCTCAGGAGACCCAGTACTTC. Translated, it gives CSAMSGPSQETQYF.

This clonotype was detected ten times or more. The chain couples TRBV20-1 to TRBJ2-6; D is unclear. The CDR3 is 16 amino acids. Germline V CDR1 and CDR2: DFQATT, SNEGSKA (reference sequence). V was shortened by 4 bases and J by 0 bases, with 13 bases between the two germline ends. CDR3 coding DNA: TGCAGTGCTACGGCTCCATGGGGCTCTGGGGCCAACGTCCTGACTTTC. It encodes CSATAPWGSGANVLTF.

The rearrangement joins TRBV28 to TRBJ1-4; 10 bases fit TRBD1. Losses at the gene ends were 6 bases for V and 4 bases for J; bases not matched to a gene: 14. The CDR3 runs to 18 residues. Germline V gene sequence: CDR1 MDHEN, CDR2 SYDVKM. This chain's CDR3 is CASSQTPGQGNNNEKLFF. The DNA for the CDR3 is TGTGCCAGCAGCCAAACGCCGGGACAGGGGAATAATAATGAAAAACTGTTTTTT.

This clonotype has at least ten counts. The rearrangement uses TRBV19 and TRBJ2-1; D uncertain. The germline CDR1 and CDR2 sequences are LNHDA and SQIVND (reference sequence). CDR3 size: 14 residues. V lost 5 bases and J lost 4, with 12 bases in between. CDR3 region: CASSDFSLYNEQFF. The DNA of the CDR3 is TGTGCCAGTAGTGATTTCAGCCTGTACAATGAGCAGTTCTTC.

This clonotype showed up many times. The chain uses TRBV4-1 and TRBJ1-4; D may be TRBD1 (5 bases). V was clipped by 2 bases and J by 4 bases, with 11 bases between them. Germline V gives CDR1 MGHRA, CDR2 YSYEKL. This CDR3 comprises 15 residues. The CDR3 DNA reads TGCGCCAGCAGCCAATCAGGGAACTATAATGAAAAACTGTTTTTT. It codes for CASSQSGNYNEKLFF.

This clonotype has at least ten counts. The chain links TRBV5-4 to TRBJ2-7; 10 nucleotides align to TRBD2. The CDR3 extends over 17 amino acids. V lost 4 bases, J lost 4 bases, and 14 bases stayed unmatched. Germline values: CDR1 SGHNT, CDR2 YYREEE (reference sequence). CDR3 coding DNA: TGTGCCAGCAGCCGGACAGTTAGCGGGAGGACTGCTTACGAGCAGTACTTC. Its protein product is CASSRTVSGRTAYEQYF.

This clonotype was found many times. V usage is TRBV4-3 and J usage is TRBJ2-3, with a possible D match to TRBD2 (6 bases). The germline V and J ends were trimmed by 2 bases and 6 bases, with 21 bases remaining between them. CDR1 is LGHNA and CDR2 is YSLEER in the germline V gene. This CDR3 contains 17 residues. This CDR3 is CASSQINSHGGGDTQYF. DNA for the CDR3: TGCGCCAGCAGCCAAATTAATAGCCATGGTGGAGGGGATACGCAGTATTTT.

Note on this clonotype: Given a much more abundant clone one base away, this may be a read error. The V and J genes are TRBV11-2 and TRBJ2-3; D not resolved. CDR3 length equals 14 residues. Looked up from germline, CDR1 is SGHAT and CDR2 is FQNNGV. This CDR3 reads CASSGGPPRYTRYF. CDR3 nucleotides: TGTGCCAGCAGCGGCGGACCGCCGAGGTATACGCGGTATTTT.

The rearrangement links TRBV2 to TRBJ2-3, with 11 nucleotides matching TRBD2. Germline V gives CDR1 SNHLY, CDR2 FYNNEI. The CDR3 contains 17 residues. The ends lost 1 base at V and 4 bases at J; junction bases unmatched: 7. The CDR3 here is CASSEERLAGGADTQYF. In DNA form, the CDR3 reads TGTGCCAGCAGTGAAGAGAGGCTAGCGGGAGGAGCAGATACGCAGTATTTT.

This clonotype has at least ten counts. The chain combines TRBV29-1 with TRBJ2-1; 12 bases map to TRBD2. Trimming at V came to 7 bases and at J to 8 bases, leaving 3 bases not matched to a gene. The CDR3 runs to 12 residues. Per the germline V gene, CDR1 is SQVTM and CDR2 is ANQGSEA. The CDR3 nucleotides are TGCAGCGGACTAGCGGGAGTCTATGAGCAGTTCTTC. This encodes CSGLAGVYEQFF.

This clonotype was seen ten or more times. The CDR3, as DNA: TGTGCCAGCAGCTTATCAGCGGTCTTTAAAGGGACAGCCCCCACCGGGGAGCTGTTTTTT. Translating gives CASSLSAVFKGTAPTGELFF. The rearrangement links TRBV7-3 to TRBJ2-2; 7 positions agree with TRBD1. With 2 bases clipped from V and 4 bases from J, the junction kept 19 bases outside the gene matches. CDR1 is SGHTA and CDR2 is FQGTGA in the germline V gene. This CDR3 region has 20 residues.

This clonotype appeared many times. The genes are TRBV20-1 and TRBJ2-7; D might be TRBD1 (6 bases). The CDR3 covers 14 residues. Per the germline V gene, CDR1 is DFQATT and CDR2 is SNEGSKA (reference sequence). The V gene lost 6 bases and the J gene lost 7 bases, with 22 bases spanning the gap. The CDR3 spells CSAKPGQIFLEQYF. In DNA form, the CDR3 reads TGCAGTGCAAAGCCGGGACAAATCTTCCTAGAGCAGTACTTC.

At least ten counts were recorded for this clonotype. The chain recombines TRBV5-4 with TRBJ2-1, with 10 bases matching TRBD2. J was trimmed by 4 bases and V by 4 bases; bases with no gene match: 14. The CDR3 is 18 residues long. Germline V gene sequence: CDR1 SGHNT, CDR2 YYREEE (reference sequence). CDR3 sequence: CASSRDGAGTSAYNEQFF. The CDR3, as DNA: TGTGCCAGCAGCCGAGATGGAGCGGGGACTAGCGCTTACAATGAGCAGTTCTTC.